Each of the 25 T cell receptor beta chains below was sequenced from the same sample in a study of blood T cell repertoires in COVID-19. Assay used: immunoSEQ multiplex PCR; TCRdb lists only in-frame clones, some missing. This sample has 100,000 to 110,000 clones, with approximately 87% found just once. The source material was peripheral blood. These receptors all stem from a human donor in a cohort sampled during active COVID-19.

This chain joins TRBV6-2 or TRBV6-3 and TRBJ1-6, with a weak D call TRBD1 (5 bases). Trimming removed 6 bases from V and 9 bases from J, with 15 bases in between. This CDR3 spans 14 amino acids. The V gene's germline CDR1 is MNHEY and CDR2 SVGEGT. CDR3 residues: CASSFGVGGSPLHF. For the CDR3, the DNA is TGTGCCAGCAGCTTCGGGGTGGGGGGTTCACCCCTCCACTTT.

The chain has TRBV3-1 (or the pseudogene TRBV3-2) and TRBJ1-1; a weak D match, TRBD1 (6 bases). The CDR3 has 14 residues. Between the trimmed V and J ends, which lost 1 base and 5 bases, there was a span of 11 bases. The germline V gene encodes CDR1 LGHDT and CDR2 YNNKEL (reference sequence). The CDR3 protein is CASSQVRGMTEAFF. Here the CDR3 DNA reads TGTGCCAGCAGCCAAGTAAGGGGGATGACTGAAGCTTTCTTT.

As to this clone: No conserved phenylalanine or tryptophan is present at the end of the CDR3, so a read error is the likely explanation. The DNA is left out, because the CDR3 cannot be placed on it with certainty; the CDR3 is given as TCRdb lists it. J is TRBJ2-7 and V is TRBV10-1; TRBD2, the D gene given by the table, was not confirmed from the DNA. The CDR3 adds up to 8 amino acids, both ends counted. Germline V CDR1 and CDR2: WNHNN, SYGVQD (reference sequence). The CDR3 is CASNGGLG.

The table lists this clone with a few counts. The chain is built from TRBV9 and TRBJ1-2; 10 bases align to TRBD1. Trimming removed 3 bases from V and 2 bases from J; junction bases left unmatched: 4. Germline V gene data show CDR1 as SGDLS and CDR2 as YYNGEE. The CDR3 has 15 amino acids. CDR3 amino acids: CASSAGTGENYGYTF. CDR3 in DNA: TGTGCCAGCAGCGCCGGGACAGGGGAGAACTATGGCTACACCTTC. The variable domain in full, with the rest retrieved from reference TRBV9 and TRBJ1-2, is DSGVTQTPKHLITATGQRVTLRCSPRSGDLSVYWYQQSLDQGLQFLIQYYNGEERAKGNILERFSAQQFPDLHSELNLSSLELGDSALYFCASSAGTGENYGYTFGSGTRLTVV.

This clone was picked up one time. The chain uses TRBV19 and TRBJ2-4, with D unresolved. V lost 1 base and J lost 6, with 13 bases in between. Germline V lookup: CDR1 LNHDA, CDR2 SQIVND (reference sequence). CDR3 length: 15 residues. CDR3 amino acids: CASSIVSRGRNIQYF. DNA of the CDR3: TGTGCCAGTAGTATAGTATCCCGCGGTAGAAACATTCAGTACTTC.

The chain recombines TRBV5-1 with TRBJ2-6; 14 nucleotides agree with TRBD2. V trimming: 4 bases; J trimming: 0 bases; junction bases outside the gene matches: 6. This CDR3 is built from 19 residues. Germline V lookup: CDR1 SGHRS, CDR2 YFSETQ. Here the CDR3 DNA reads TGCGCCAGCAGCCTGGGACTAGCGGGGGCCGGCTCTGGGGCCAACGTCCTGACTTTC. Translation: CASSLGLAGAGSGANVLTF. Drawing the rest from reference TRBV5-1 and TRBJ2-6, the complete variable domain is KAGVTQTPRYLIKTRGQQVTLSCSPISGHRSVSWYQQTPGQGLQFLFEYFSETQRNKGNFPGRFSGRQFSNSRSEMNVSTLELGDSALYLCASSLGLAGAGSGANVLTFGAGSRLTVL.

The gene calls are TRBV5-8 and TRBJ2-7, with 8 nucleotides matching TRBD1. CDR1 and CDR2 from the germline V gene are SGHTS and YDEGEE. The CDR3 sequence is 13 residues long. J was trimmed by 3 bases and V by 4 bases; bases with no gene match: 3. CDR3 protein: CASSRGQDYEQYF. In DNA, the CDR3 is TGTGCCAGCAGCCGGGGACAGGACTACGAGCAGTACTTC.

The V gene is TRBV5-6, the J gene TRBJ2-2; D call uncertain. There are 12 residues in the CDR3. CDR1 is SGHDT, CDR2 YYEEEE, per germline. Trimming took off 3 bases at V and 12 bases at J, with 12 bases between the two ends. The CDR3 region is CASSSQIMKLFF. The CDR3 region has the DNA TGTGCCAGCAGCTCACAGATAATGAAGCTGTTTTTT.

The rearrangement links TRBV19 to TRBJ2-3; 9 bases fit TRBD1. V lost 6 bases, J lost 3 bases, and 10 bases stayed unmatched. Looked up from germline, CDR1 is LNHDA and CDR2 is SQIVND (reference sequence). The CDR3 runs to 16 residues. The DNA for the CDR3 is TGTGCCAGTAGCCCCCTCGGGACAGGGATGACAGATACGCAGTATTTT. Translating it yields CASSPLGTGMTDTQYF.

The J gene is TRBJ2-1, the V gene TRBV5-1, with 10 bases matching TRBD2. The CDR3 runs to 16 residues. The V segment lost 0 bases and the J segment 6 bases; nucleotides outside the gene matches: 6. Germline assignment: CDR1 SGHRS and CDR2 YFSETQ. The CDR3 is CASSLETGTSVNEQFF. CDR3 sequence (DNA): TGCGCCAGCAGCTTGGAGACCGGGACTAGCGTCAATGAGCAGTTCTTC.

The sample holds a few counts of this clone. This sequence joins TRBV7-6 and TRBJ1-1; possible D gene TRBD1, 6 bases. Germline CDR1 is SGHVS and CDR2 is FNYEAQ. Trimming shortened V by 3 bases and J by 0 bases, and 14 bases separated the two germline ends. This CDR3 contains 16 residues. CDR3 amino acids: CASSFLGAGMNTEAFF. The DNA of the CDR3 is TGTGCCAGCAGCTTTTTGGGGGCAGGAATGAACACTGAAGCTTTCTTT. Supplemented by reference TRBV7-6 and TRBJ1-1, the full variable domain reads GAGVSQSPRYKVTKRGQDVALRCDPISGHVSLYWYRQALGQGPEFLTYFNYEAQQDKSGLPNDRFSAERPEGSISTLTIQRTEQRDSAMYRCASSFLGAGMNTEAFFGQGTRLTVV.

This chain uses TRBV7-8 with TRBJ2-1; D perhaps matches TRBD2 (5 bases). Germline loops: CDR1 SGHVS, CDR2 FQNEAQ. Deletions cut 5 bases from V and 4 bases from J, with 18 bases between. CDR3 length: 16 amino acids. The CDR3 sequence is CASSPTTSTPYNEQFF. The CDR3 region has the DNA TGTGCCAGCAGCCCAACTACTAGTACCCCTTACAATGAGCAGTTCTTC.

This clone showed up just a few times. The chain carries TRBV9 and TRBJ2-2; D uncertain. The CDR3 is made up of 14 amino acids. In germline, CDR1 is SGDLS, CDR2 YYNGEE. V was cut by 9 bases and J by 3 bases, with 15 bases left in between. The CDR3 protein is CATRTGLDTGELFF. CDR3 coding DNA: TGTGCCACCCGCACGGGTCTGGACACCGGGGAGCTGTTTTTT. Variable domain in full (rest from reference TRBV9 and TRBJ2-2): DSGVTQTPKHLITATGQRVTLRCSPRSGDLSVYWYQQSLDQGLQFLIQYYNGEERAKGNILERFSAQQFPDLHSELNLSSLELGDSALYFCATRTGLDTGELFFGEGSRLTVL.

This chain joins TRBV7-2 and TRBJ2-7; 11 bases fit TRBD2. V lost 1 base and J lost 4; bases outside the gene matches: 3. The germline V gene encodes CDR1 SGHTA and CDR2 FQGNSA. The CDR3 is made up of 15 amino acids. In DNA, the CDR3 is TGTGCCAGCAGCTTAGTTAGCGGGGGGGCTTACGAGCAGTACTTC. Its protein product is CASSLVSGGAYEQYF.

The chain combines TRBV28 with TRBJ1-2; D not certain. Trimming left V 2 bases short and J 3 bases short, with 10 bases between. CDR1 and CDR2 from the germline V gene are MDHEN and SYDVKM. The CDR3 is made up of 14 amino acids. The DNA for the CDR3 is TGTGCCAGCAGTTTAGAAAGCGGAGACTATGGCTACACCTTC. Translation gives CASSLESGDYGYTF.

V gene TRBV2 combines with J gene TRBJ1-4; D is unclear. Looked up from germline, CDR1 is SNHLY and CDR2 is FYNNEI. The length of the CDR3 is 15 residues. The V end lost 2 bases, the J end lost 5 bases, and 12 bases lay between the germline ends. In nucleotides, the CDR3 is TGTGCCAGCAGTGAATCGGGAGCGCGAAATGAAAAACTGTTTTTT. Translated, it gives CASSESGARNEKLFF.

J is TRBJ2-2 and V is TRBV12-5; possible D gene TRBD1, 6 bases. Germline V gene lookup returns CDR1 LGHNT and CDR2 FRNRAP. V lost 3 bases and J lost 0, with 8 bases in between. This CDR3 has 15 residues. DNA of the CDR3: TGTGCTAGTGGTTTACAGGGAACGAACACCGGGGAGCTGTTTTTT. It is translated as CASGLQGTNTGELFF.

This clone was seen repeatedly, ten times or more. This sequence joins TRBV4-3 and TRBJ2-7, with 7 nucleotides matching TRBD2. The junction had 6 bases not matched to a gene; V was cut back by 0 bases and J by 4 bases. This CDR3 region has 15 residues. Germline V gene lookup returns CDR1 LGHNA and CDR2 YSLEER. Written as DNA, the CDR3 is TGCGCCAGCAGCCAAGATTCCAGCGGGAAGTACGAGCAGTACTTC. It yields the protein CASSQDSSGKYEQYF.

Only one count was recorded for this clone. The chain couples TRBV7-2 to TRBJ2-3; 8 positions match TRBD2. The CDR3 totals 16 residues. Trimming at V came to 2 bases and at J to 2 bases, leaving 6 bases not matched to a gene. Germline V gene data show CDR1 as SGHTA and CDR2 as FQGNSA. The CDR3: CASSLTLADLTDTQYF. As DNA, the CDR3 is TGTGCCAGCAGCTTAACACTAGCGGATCTCACAGATACGCAGTATTTT.

The J gene is TRBJ2-5, the V gene TRBV6-2 or TRBV6-3; 10 bases fit TRBD1. The length of the CDR3 is 13 residues. Germline loops: CDR1 MNHEY, CDR2 SVGEGT. J was trimmed by 11 bases and V by 5 bases; bases with no gene match: 8. The CDR3 loop reads CASSQRDRGQQYF. CDR3 sequence (DNA): TGTGCCAGCAGTCAGAGGGACAGGGGACAACAGTACTTC.

The gene calls are TRBV10-3 and TRBJ2-1; 8 bases align to TRBD1. V lost 4 bases to trimming and J lost 8 bases; unmatched junction nucleotides: 4. From germline, CDR1 is ENHRY and CDR2 SYGVKD. CDR3 length: 13 amino acids. The CDR3: CAISGQGSHEQFF. CDR3 DNA sequence: TGTGCCATCAGTGGACAGGGGAGCCATGAGCAGTTCTTC.

V gene TRBV28 combines with J gene TRBJ2-6; D call uncertain. The CDR3 is 15 amino acids. Germline CDR1 is MDHEN and CDR2 is SYDVKM. Deletions cut 4 bases from V and 0 bases from J, with 7 bases between. The CDR3 is CASSSGFSGANVLTF. In DNA form, the CDR3 reads TGTGCCAGCAGTTCCGGGTTCTCTGGGGCCAACGTCCTGACTTTC.

The genes are TRBV18 and TRBJ2-7, with 11 bases that match TRBD1. The CDR3 has 15 residues. With V trimmed by 4 bases and J by 3 bases, 5 bases remained unmatched. Germline assignment: CDR1 KGHSH and CDR2 LQKENI. The CDR3 DNA follows: TGTGCCAGCTCACGCGCGGGACAGGGGGTCTACGAGCAGTACTTC. Residues: CASSRAGQGVYEQYF.

This clone was recorded once. The chain couples TRBV6-2 or TRBV6-3 to TRBJ2-5; 12 bases line up with TRBD2. With 5 bases clipped from V and 9 bases from J, the junction kept 16 bases outside the gene matches. This CDR3 contains 17 residues. Germline V CDR1 and CDR2: MNHEY, SVGEGT. CDR3 region: CASSPLAGGSSKRPQYF. In DNA, the CDR3 is TGTGCCAGCAGTCCCCTAGCGGGGGGGTCCTCCAAGAGACCCCAGTACTTC.

The rearrangement links TRBV11-3 to TRBJ1-1; possible D gene TRBD1, 5 bases. The CDR3 is 16 amino acids. V shed 0 bases and J shed 1 base, with 12 bases lying between them. Looked up from germline, CDR1 is SGHNT and CDR2 is YENEEA. This CDR3 reads CASSLDWGGKNTEAFF. The DNA of the CDR3 is TGTGCCAGCAGCTTAGATTGGGGGGGAAAGAACACTGAAGCTTTCTTT.